The rows below give T cell receptor beta chains drawn from one sample of a study of shared clonotypes between healthy human individuals. The data were produced by immunoSEQ multiplex PCR, yet TCRdb's version contains in-frame clones alone and is incomplete. The repertoire has 800,000 to 1,200,000 clones, more than 75% of them found once; the top ten carry around 0.47%. Specimen: memory CD4+ T cells from PBMCs. The receptors originated from a man younger than 35 in good health. Some clones in this sample may be carry-over from other donors' samples. Both conserved end residues are part of each CDR3. A D gene is named only where the DNA matches it firmly. Size tells how often a clone was seen (once, few, many) or the class of an expanded clone, and some rows leave it out.

>TRBJ1-5|.|TRBV30|13|TRBD1
TGTGCCTGGAGCTCCGACAGGGTACAGCCCCAGCATTTT
CAWSSDRVQPQHF
>TRBJ1-4|.|TRBV6-5|14|.
TGTGCCAGCAGTCCAGGGGCAACTAATGAAAAACTGTTTTTT
CASSPGATNEKLFF
>TRBJ2-1|.|TRBV15|12|.
TGTGCCACCAGCCGACTACCGAATGAGCAGTTCTTC
CATSRLPNEQFF
>TRBJ1-4|.|TRBV2|15|.
TGTGCCAGCAGTGAATCCGGGATGACTAATGAAAAACTGTTTTTT
CASSESGMTNEKLFF
>TRBJ2-3|.|TRBV19|13|.
TGTGCCAGTATCCGGGCAGGGACAGATACGCAGTATTTT
CASIRAGTDTQYF
>TRBJ1-2|.|TRBV28|14|.
TGTGCCAGCAGTCGAACACAGGGAGGCTATGGCTACACCTTC
CASSRTQGGYGYTF
>TRBJ2-5|.|TRBV27|12|.
TGTGCCAGCAGTGGGGCTGAAAAGACCCAGTACTTC
CASSGAEKTQYF
>TRBJ2-7|.|TRBV2|10|.
TGTGCCAGCAGTGGGGGTCGGCAGTACTTC
CASSGGRQYF
>TRBJ2-7|.|TRBV7-8|19|TRBD2
TGTGCCAGCAGCTATGCCGGGGTTCGGTTAGCGGGAGGTCCCTACGAGCAGTACTTC
CASSYAGVRLAGGPYEQYF
>TRBJ2-6|.|TRBV11-3|18|.
TGTGCCAGCAGCTCGGCCGTATCTCGACAAAGTCGGGCCAACGTCCTGACTTTC
CASSSAVSRQSRANVLTF
>TRBJ2-7|few|TRBV5-1|15|.
TGCGCCAGCAGCTTGGGATTTGGTAGCTCCTACGAGCAGTACTTC
CASSLGFGSSYEQYF
>TRBJ2-4|.|TRBV6-6|16|.
TGTGCCAGCAGTTACGAGGCAGGGCCCTACTCGGGCATTCAGTACTTC
CASSYEAGPYSGIQYF
>TRBJ2-7|.|TRBV7-2|15|.
TGTGCCAGCAGCTTAGCCGGCGGGCCCTCCTACGAGCAGTACTTC
CASSLAGGPSYEQYF
>TRBJ2-7|.|TRBV5-1|14|.
TGCGCCAGCAGCTTGCGAGGGGTCTCCTACGAGCAGTACTTC
CASSLRGVSYEQYF
>TRBJ2-5|.|TRBV21-1|16|.
TGTGCCAGCAGCCATTCCGCCCCGGCTATGACGGAGACCCAGTACTTC
CASSHSAPAMTETQYF
>TRBJ1-5|.|TRBV27|17|.
TGTGCCAGCAGTTTATCCGGATCCCTTCGCAGCAATCAGCCCCAGCATTTT
CASSLSGSLRSNQPQHF
>TRBJ1-2|.|TRBV7-2|14|.
TGTGCCAGCAGCCCCGGACGAAGGGACTATGGCTACACCTTC
CASSPGRRDYGYTF
>TRBJ1-6|.|TRBV5-1|14|.
TGCGCCAGCAGCTTGGGGGAAGGAGGTTCACCCCTCCACTTT
CASSLGEGGSPLHF
>TRBJ2-4|.|TRBV29-1|14|TRBD1
TGCAGCGCCAGACCCGGGACAGTCGAAAACATTCAGTACTTC
CSARPGTVENIQYF
>TRBJ2-7|.|TRBV28|15|.
TGTGCCAGCAGTCCAGGGGACGTAAGAGCCTACGAGCAGTACTTC
CASSPGDVRAYEQYF
>TRBJ2-3|.|TRBV2|14|TRBD2
TGTGCCAGCAGTGAACGGGCGGGAGTGGGTACGCAGTATTTT
CASSERAGVGTQYF
>TRBJ1-5|few|TRBV9|13|.
TGTGCCAGCAGCCGAACCTGGGACCAGCCCCAGCATTTT
CASSRTWDQPQHF
>TRBJ2-1|.|TRBV4-2|17|.
TGTGCCAGCAGCCAAGCCGCGGGCAGGGGGGCGTCCAATGAGCAGTTCTTC
CASSQAAGRGASNEQFF
>TRBJ1-1|.|TRBV5-4|15|.
TGTGCCAGCAGCCAGTCACGGGAGGGGAACACTGAAGCTTTCTTT
CASSQSREGNTEAFF
>TRBJ1-2|once|TRBV18|15|TRBD1
TGTGCCAGCTCACTAACCCCGGGACAGAACTATGGCTACACCTTC
CASSLTPGQNYGYTF
>TRBJ2-3|.|TRBV19|14|.
TGTGCCAGTAGATCAGGGGCGATTACAGATACGCAGTATTTT
CASRSGAITDTQYF
>TRBJ2-3|.|TRBV4-1|16|.
TGCGCCAGCAGCCTCGGGACACTACCTAGCACAGATACGCAGTATTTT
CASSLGTLPSTDTQYF
>TRBJ2-5|once|TRBV5-1|14|.
TGCGCCAGCAGCTTAGCAGGGACACAAGAGACCCAGTACTTC
CASSLAGTQETQYF
>TRBJ2-3|.|TRBV29-1|12|.
TGCAGCGTAACAGAGGGGGGGGATACGCAGTATTTT
CSVTEGGDTQYF
>TRBJ1-1|few|TRBV5-1|13|.
TGCGCCAGCAGCATTGACATCGGCACTGAAGCTTTCTTT
CASSIDIGTEAFF